Listed below are T cell receptor beta chains from one sample, sequenced in a study of blood T cells in healthy people across ages. Via MiXCR, TCRdb re-called the 5' RACE reads, giving one row per CDR3 protein. This table holds fewer than 1.5 million distinct CDR3 sequences, approximately 38% found once. The sample consisted of blood. All receptors derive from a young woman in good health. Each CDR3 is given with its conserved first and last residue. A D gene is named only where the DNA matches it firmly. Size is stated for part of the rows, as once, few or many counts, or as a class when the clone is expanded.

TRBJ2-7	TRBV29-1	TRBD2	few	CSVESAGGPSSEQYF	TGCAGCGTTGAATCGGCGGGAGGGCCTAGCTCCGAGCAGTACTTC
TRBJ1-2	TRBV25-1	.	many	CASSGQTYGYTF	TGTGCCAGCAGTGGACAGACCTATGGCTACACCTTC
TRBJ1-2	TRBV30	.	.	CARSPGPNYGYTF	TGTGCCCGAAGTCCCGGACCTAACTATGGCTACACCTTC
TRBJ2-1	TRBV3-1	.	.	CASSRFSTGSGYNEQFF	TGTGCCAGCAGCCGGTTTTCTACAGGGTCGGGTTATAATGAGCAGTTCTTC
TRBJ2-7	TRBV7-8	.	.	CASSSNRAYEQYF	TGTGCCAGCAGCTCAAACAGGGCCTACGAGCAGTACTTC
TRBJ2-1	TRBV29-1	.	.	CSVEGHRDFDYNEQFF	TGCAGCGTTGAAGGGCACCGGGACTTCGACTACAATGAGCAGTTCTTC
TRBJ1-6	TRBV5-1	.	.	CASRGMDNSPLHF	TGCGCCAGCAGGGGTATGGACAATTCACCCCTCCACTTT
TRBJ1-2	TRBV25-1	.	.	CASSGSASYGYTF	TGTGCCAGCAGTGGGTCCGCAAGCTATGGCTACACCTTC
TRBJ2-7	TRBV29-1	TRBD2	once	CSVRGAGGQYF	TGCAGCGTCCGGGGGGCGGGAGGGCAGTACTTC
TRBJ1-6	TRBV7-2	TRBD1	.	CASSTGGRVYMNSPLHF	TGTGCCAGCAGCACAGGGGGTCGAGTTTATATGAATTCACCCCTCCACTTT
TRBJ1-1	TRBV11-2	TRBD1	.	CASSPTGTVMNTEAFF	TGTGCCAGCAGCCCGACCGGGACAGTCATGAACACTGAAGCTTTCTTT
TRBJ2-1	TRBV20-1	TRBD2	.	CSATAGTSGGPYNEQFF	TGCAGTGCTACTGCCGGGACTAGCGGGGGCCCCTACAATGAGCAGTTCTTC
TRBJ2-1	TRBV20-1	TRBD2	.	CSARDSASGGMSEQFF	TGCAGTGCTAGAGATTCCGCTAGCGGGGGGATGAGTGAGCAGTTCTTC
TRBJ2-5	TRBV6-5	.	many	CATHRQRSGNEQYF	TGTGCCACACACCGTCAGCGCTCAGGCAATGAGCAGTACTTC
TRBJ1-6	TRBV5-1	.	.	CASSSGTAIGYNSPLHF	TGCGCCAGCAGCTCGGGCACTGCGATAGGCTATAATTCACCCCTCCACTTT
TRBJ2-7	TRBV20-1	TRBD2	few	CSARSSGGVRFYEQYF	TGCAGTGCTAGATCTAGCGGGGGGGTGCGGTTCTACGAGCAGTACTTC
TRBJ1-2	TRBV29-1	.	many	CSVDSGNGYTF	TGCAGCGTTGATAGTGGGAATGGCTACACCTTC
TRBJ2-1	TRBV7-2	TRBD2	.	CASSLALAGFYEQFF	TGTGCCAGCAGCCTCGCACTAGCGGGATTTTATGAGCAGTTCTTC
TRBJ2-7	TRBV10-3	TRBD2	.	CAISESGGLNYEQYF	TGTGCCATCAGTGAGTCGGGGGGACTAAACTACGAGCAGTACTTC
TRBJ1-1	TRBV11-2	TRBD1	few	CASSPLTGGNTEAFF	TGTGCCAGCAGCCCGCTTACAGGGGGGAACACTGAAGCTTTCTTT
TRBJ2-1	TRBV6-1	TRBD2	.	CASSAQAGGYNEQFF	TGTGCCAGCAGTGCCCAAGCGGGGGGCTACAATGAGCAGTTCTTC
TRBJ2-7	TRBV12-3/TRBV12-4	.	.	CASSTNTYEQYF	TGTGCCAGCAGCACCAACACCTACGAGCAGTACTTC
TRBJ2-1	TRBV5-1	.	.	CASSPAQDEQFF	TGCGCCAGCAGCCCAGCTCAGGATGAGCAGTTCTTC
TRBJ2-5	TRBV21-1	.	few	CASPGGGEETQYF	TGTGCCAGCCCTGGGGGGGGGGAAGAGACCCAGTACTTC
TRBJ2-5	TRBV3-1	TRBD2	few	CASSQDRGASGYQETQYF	TGTGCCAGCAGCCAAGATAGAGGGGCTAGCGGGTACCAAGAGACCCAGTACTTC